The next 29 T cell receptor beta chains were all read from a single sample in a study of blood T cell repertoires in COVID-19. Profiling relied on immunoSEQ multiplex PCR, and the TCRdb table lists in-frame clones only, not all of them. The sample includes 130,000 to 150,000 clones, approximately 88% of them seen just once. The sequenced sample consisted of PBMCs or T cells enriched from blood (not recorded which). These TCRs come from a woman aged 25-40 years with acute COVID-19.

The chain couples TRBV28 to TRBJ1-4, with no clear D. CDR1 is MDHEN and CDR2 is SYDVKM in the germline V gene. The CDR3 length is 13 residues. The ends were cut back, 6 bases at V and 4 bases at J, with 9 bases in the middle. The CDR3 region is CASRAGSNEKLFF. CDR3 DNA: TGTGCCAGCAGAGCCGGTAGTAATGAAAAACTGTTTTTT.

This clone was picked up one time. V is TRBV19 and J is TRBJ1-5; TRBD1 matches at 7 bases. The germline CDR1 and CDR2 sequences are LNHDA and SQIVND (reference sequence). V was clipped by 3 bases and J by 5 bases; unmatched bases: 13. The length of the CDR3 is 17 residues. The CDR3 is CASSIASEQGLYQPQHF. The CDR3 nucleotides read TGTGCCAGTAGTATCGCTTCTGAACAGGGGCTTTATCAGCCCCAGCATTTT.

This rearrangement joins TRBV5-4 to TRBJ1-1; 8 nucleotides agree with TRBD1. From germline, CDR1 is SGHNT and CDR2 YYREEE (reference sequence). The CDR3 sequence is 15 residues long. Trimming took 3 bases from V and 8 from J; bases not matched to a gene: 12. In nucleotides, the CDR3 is TGTGCCAGCAGCTCCCGGACAGGGATGGGATCGGAAGCTTTCTTT. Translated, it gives CASSSRTGMGSEAFF.

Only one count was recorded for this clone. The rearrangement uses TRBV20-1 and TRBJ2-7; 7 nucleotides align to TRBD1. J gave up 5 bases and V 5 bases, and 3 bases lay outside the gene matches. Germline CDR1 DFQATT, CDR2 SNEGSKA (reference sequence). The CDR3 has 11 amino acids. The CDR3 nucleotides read TGCAGTGCTTGGGACAGACACGAGCAGTACTTC. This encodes CSAWDRHEQYF.

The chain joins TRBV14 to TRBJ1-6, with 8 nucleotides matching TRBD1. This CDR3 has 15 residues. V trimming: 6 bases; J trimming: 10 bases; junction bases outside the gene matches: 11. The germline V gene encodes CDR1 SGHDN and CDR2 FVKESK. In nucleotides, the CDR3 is TGTGCCAGCAGTCCGATCCAGGGGGCAGGGTCACCCCTCCACTTT. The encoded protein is CASSPIQGAGSPLHF.

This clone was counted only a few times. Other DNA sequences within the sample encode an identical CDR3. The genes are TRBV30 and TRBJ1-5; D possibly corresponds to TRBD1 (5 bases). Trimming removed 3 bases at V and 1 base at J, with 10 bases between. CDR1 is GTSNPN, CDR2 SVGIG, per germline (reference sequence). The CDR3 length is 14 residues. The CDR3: CAWRQAGSNQPQHF. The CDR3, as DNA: TGTGCCTGGAGACAGGCAGGAAGCAATCAGCCCCAGCATTTT.

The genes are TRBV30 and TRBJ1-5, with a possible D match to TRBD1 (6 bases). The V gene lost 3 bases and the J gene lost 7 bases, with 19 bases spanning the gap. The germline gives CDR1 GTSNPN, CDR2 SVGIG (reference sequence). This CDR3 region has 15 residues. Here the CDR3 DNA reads TGTGCCTGGAGCGCCCTCACAGGGATTGGACAGCCCCAGCATTTT. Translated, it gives CAWSALTGIGQPQHF.

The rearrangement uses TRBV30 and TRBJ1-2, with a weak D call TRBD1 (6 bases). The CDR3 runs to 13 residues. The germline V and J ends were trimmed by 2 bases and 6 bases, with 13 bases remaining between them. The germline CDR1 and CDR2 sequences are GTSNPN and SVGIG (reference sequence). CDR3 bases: TGTGCCTGGAGTACCCGGACAGAGGATGGCTACACCTTC. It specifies CAWSTRTEDGYTF.

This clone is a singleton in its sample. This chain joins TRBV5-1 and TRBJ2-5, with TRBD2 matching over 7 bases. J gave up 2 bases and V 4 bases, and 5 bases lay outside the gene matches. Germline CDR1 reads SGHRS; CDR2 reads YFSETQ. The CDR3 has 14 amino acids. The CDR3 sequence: CASSRSSGQETQYF. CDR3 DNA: TGCGCCAGCAGCCGTTCTAGCGGACAAGAGACCCAGTACTTC. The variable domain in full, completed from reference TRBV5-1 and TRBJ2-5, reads KAGVTQTPRYLIKTRGQQVTLSCSPISGHRSVSWYQQTPGQGLQFLFEYFSETQRNKGNFPGRFSGRQFSNSRSEMNVSTLELGDSALYLCASSRSSGQETQYFGPGTRLLVL.

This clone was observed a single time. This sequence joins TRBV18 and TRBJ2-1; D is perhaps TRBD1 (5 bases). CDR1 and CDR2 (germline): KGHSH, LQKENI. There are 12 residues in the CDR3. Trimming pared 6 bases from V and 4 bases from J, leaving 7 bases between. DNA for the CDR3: TGTGCCAGCTCTAAGGGGTACAATGAGCAGTTCTTC. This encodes CASSKGYNEQFF.

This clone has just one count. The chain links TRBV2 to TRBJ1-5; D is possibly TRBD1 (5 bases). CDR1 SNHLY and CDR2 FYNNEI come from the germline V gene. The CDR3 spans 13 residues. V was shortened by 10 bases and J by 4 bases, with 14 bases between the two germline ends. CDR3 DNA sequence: TGTGCCATCACCGACAGCTCTAATCAGCCCCAGCATTTT. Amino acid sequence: CAITDSSNQPQHF.

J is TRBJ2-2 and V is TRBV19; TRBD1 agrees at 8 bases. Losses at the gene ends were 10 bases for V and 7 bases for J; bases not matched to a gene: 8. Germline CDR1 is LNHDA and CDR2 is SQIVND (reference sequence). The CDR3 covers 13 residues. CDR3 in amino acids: CATGQGRGGELFF. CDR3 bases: TGTGCCACTGGACAGGGACGAGGCGGGGAGCTGTTTTTT.

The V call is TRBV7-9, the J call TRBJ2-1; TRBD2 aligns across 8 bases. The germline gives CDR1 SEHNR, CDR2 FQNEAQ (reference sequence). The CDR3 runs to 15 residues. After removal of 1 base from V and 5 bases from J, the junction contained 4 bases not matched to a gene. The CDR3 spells CASSLGLATHNEQFF. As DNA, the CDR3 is TGTGCCAGCAGCTTAGGACTAGCGACCCACAATGAGCAGTTCTTC.

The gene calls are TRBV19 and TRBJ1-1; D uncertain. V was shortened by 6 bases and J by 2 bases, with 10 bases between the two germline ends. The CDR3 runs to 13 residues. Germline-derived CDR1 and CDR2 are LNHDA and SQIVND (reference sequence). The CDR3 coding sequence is TGTGCCAGTAGCGCGGGAGTCAACACTGAAGCTTTCTTT. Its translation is CASSAGVNTEAFF.

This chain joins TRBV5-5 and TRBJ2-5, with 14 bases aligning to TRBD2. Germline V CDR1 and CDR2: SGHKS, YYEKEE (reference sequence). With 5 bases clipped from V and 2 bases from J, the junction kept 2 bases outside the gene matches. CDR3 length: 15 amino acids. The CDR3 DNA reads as TGTGCCAGCAGAAGACTAGCGGGAGGGCAAGAGACCCAGTACTTC. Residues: CASRRLAGGQETQYF.

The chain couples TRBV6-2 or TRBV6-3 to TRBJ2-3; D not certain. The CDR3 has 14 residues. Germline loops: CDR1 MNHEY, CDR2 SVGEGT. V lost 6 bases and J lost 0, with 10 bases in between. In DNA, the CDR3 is TGTGCCAGCAGCAAAACTGAAAGCACAGATACGCAGTATTTT. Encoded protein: CASSKTESTDTQYF.

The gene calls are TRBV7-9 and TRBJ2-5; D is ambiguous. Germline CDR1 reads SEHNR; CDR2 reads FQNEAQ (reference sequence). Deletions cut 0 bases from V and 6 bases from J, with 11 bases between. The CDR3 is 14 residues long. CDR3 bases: TGTGCCAGCAGCTTAGCTGTTATGCAGAAGACCCAGTACTTC. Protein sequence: CASSLAVMQKTQYF.

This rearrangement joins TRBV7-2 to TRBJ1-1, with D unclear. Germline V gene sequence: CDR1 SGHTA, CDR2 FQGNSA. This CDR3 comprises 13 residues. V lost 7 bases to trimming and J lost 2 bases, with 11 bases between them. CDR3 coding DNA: TGTGCCAGCATACTGACGGGAAACACTGAAGCTTTCTTT. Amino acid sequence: CASILTGNTEAFF.

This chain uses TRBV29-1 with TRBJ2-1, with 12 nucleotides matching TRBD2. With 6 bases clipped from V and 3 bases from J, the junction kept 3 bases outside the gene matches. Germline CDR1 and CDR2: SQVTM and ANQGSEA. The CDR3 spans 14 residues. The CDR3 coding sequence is TGCAGCGTAAGGACTAGCGGGATCTACAATGAGCAGTTCTTC. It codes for CSVRTSGIYNEQFF.

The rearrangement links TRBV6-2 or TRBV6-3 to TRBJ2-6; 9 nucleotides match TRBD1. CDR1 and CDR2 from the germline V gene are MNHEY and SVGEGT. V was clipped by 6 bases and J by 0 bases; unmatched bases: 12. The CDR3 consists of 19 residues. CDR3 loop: CASSERDREKYSGANVLTF. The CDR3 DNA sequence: TGTGCCAGCAGCGAAAGGGACAGGGAAAAATACTCTGGGGCCAACGTCCTGACTTTC.

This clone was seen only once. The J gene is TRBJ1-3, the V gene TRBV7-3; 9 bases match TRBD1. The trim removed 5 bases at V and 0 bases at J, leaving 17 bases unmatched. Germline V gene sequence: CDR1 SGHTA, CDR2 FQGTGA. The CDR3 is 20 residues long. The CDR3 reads CASSPRGATGGFFSGNTIYF. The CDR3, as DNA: TGTGCCAGCAGCCCACGTGGGGCTACAGGGGGCTTCTTCTCTGGAAACACCATATATTTT.

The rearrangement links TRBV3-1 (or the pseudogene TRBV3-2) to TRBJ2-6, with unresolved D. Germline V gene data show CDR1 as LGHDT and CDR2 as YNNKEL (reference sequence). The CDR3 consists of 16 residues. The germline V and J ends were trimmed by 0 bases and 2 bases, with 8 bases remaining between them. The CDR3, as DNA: TGTGCCAGCAGCCAAGAACTCACAGCTGGGGCCAACGTCCTGACTTTC. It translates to CASSQELTAGANVLTF.

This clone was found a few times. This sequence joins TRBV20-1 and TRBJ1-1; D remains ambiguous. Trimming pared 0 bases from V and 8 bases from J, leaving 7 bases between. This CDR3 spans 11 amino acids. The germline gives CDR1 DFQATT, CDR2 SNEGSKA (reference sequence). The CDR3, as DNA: TGCAGTGCTAGAGATATCCTCGAAGCTTTCTTT. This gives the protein CSARDILEAFF.

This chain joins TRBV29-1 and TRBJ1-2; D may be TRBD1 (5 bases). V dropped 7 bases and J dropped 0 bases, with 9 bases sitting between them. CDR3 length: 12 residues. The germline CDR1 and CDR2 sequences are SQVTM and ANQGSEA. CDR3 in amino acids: CSALQANYGYTF. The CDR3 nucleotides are TGCAGCGCCTTACAGGCTAACTATGGCTACACCTTC.

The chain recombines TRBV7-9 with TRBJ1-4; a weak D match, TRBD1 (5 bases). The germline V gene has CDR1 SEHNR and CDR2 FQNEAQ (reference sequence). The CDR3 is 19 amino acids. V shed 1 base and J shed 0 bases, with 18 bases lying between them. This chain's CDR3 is CASSLEVWGSPATNEKLFF. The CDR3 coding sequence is TGTGCCAGCAGCTTAGAAGTGTGGGGCAGCCCTGCAACTAATGAAAAACTGTTTTTT.

The DNA for the CDR3 is TGTGCCAGCAGCCAAGAATTTTATCCGGGACTAGGAGTTACCCGGGAGCTGTTTTTT. It translates to CASSQEFYPGLGVTRELFF. This sequence joins TRBV3-1 (or the pseudogene TRBV3-2) and TRBJ2-2; 8 positions agree with TRBD2. Germline CDR1 is LGHDT and CDR2 is YNNKEL (reference sequence). This CDR3 has 19 residues. The V and J ends lost 0 bases and 9 bases, in that order; junction bases with no gene match: 18.

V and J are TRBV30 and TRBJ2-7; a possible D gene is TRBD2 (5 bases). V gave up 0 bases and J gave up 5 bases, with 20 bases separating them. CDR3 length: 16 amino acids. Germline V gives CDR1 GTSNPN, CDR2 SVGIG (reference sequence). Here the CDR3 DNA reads TGTGCCTGGAGTGTACCGTGGTCGAGGGCGAGCAACGAGCAGTACTTC. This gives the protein CAWSVPWSRASNEQYF.

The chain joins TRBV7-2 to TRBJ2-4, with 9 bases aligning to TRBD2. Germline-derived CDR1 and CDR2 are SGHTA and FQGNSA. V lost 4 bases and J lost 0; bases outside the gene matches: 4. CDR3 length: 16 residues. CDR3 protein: CASSYLAGLAKNIQYF. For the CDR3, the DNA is TGTGCCAGCAGCTACCTAGCGGGACTAGCCAAAAACATTCAGTACTTC.

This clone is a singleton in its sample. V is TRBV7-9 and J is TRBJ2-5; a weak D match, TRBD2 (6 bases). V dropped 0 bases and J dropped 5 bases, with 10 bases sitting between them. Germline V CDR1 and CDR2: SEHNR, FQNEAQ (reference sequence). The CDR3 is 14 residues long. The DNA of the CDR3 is TGTGCCAGCAGCTTAGCCCTCGGAGGGGAGACCCAGTACTTC. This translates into CASSLALGGETQYF.